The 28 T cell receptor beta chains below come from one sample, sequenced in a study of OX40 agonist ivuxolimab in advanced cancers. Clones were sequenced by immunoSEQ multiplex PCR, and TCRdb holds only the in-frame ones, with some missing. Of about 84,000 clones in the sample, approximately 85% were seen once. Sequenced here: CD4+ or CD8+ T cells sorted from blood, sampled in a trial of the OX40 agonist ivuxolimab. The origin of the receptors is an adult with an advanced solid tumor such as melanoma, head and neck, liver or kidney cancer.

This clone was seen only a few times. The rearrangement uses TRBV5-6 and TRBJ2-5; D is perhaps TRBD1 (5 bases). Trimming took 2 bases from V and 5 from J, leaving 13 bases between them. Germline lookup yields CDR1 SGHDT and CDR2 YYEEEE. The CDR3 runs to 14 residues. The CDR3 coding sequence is TGTGCCAGCAGCTTCACAGGTCCCGCCGAGACCCAGTACTTC. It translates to CASSFTGPAETQYF.

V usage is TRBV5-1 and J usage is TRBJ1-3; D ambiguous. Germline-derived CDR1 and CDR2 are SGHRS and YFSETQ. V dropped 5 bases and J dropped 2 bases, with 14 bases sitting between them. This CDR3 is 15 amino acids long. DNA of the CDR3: TGCGCCAGCAGTCAAGGGCAGGTCGCTGGAAACACCATATATTTT. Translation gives CASSQGQVAGNTIYF.

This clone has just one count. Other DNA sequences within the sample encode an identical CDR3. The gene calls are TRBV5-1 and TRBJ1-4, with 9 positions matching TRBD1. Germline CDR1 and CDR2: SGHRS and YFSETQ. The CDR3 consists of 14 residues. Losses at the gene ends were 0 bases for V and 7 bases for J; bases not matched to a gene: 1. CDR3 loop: CASSLGQGGEKLFF. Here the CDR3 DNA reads TGCGCCAGCAGCTTGGGACAGGGGGGTGAAAAACTGTTTTTT.

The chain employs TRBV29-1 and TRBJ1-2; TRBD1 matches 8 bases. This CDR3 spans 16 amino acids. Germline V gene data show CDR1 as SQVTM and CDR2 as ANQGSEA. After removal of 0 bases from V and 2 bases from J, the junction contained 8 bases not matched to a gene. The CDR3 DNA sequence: TGCAGCGTTGAAGAACCCCCCGGACAGGGCAACTATGGCTACACCTTC. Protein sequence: CSVEEPPGQGNYGYTF. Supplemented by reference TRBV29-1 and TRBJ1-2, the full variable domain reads SAVISQKPSRDICQRGTSLTIQCQVDSQVTMMFWYRQQPGQSLTLIATANQGSEATYESGFVIDKFPISRPNLTFSTLTVSNMSPEDSSIYLCSVEEPPGQGNYGYTFGSGTRLTVV.

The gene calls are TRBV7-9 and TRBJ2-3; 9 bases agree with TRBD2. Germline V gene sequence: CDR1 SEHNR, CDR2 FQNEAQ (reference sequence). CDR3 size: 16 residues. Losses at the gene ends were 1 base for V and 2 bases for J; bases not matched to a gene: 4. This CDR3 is CASSLGASGNTDTQYF. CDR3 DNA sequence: TGTGCCAGCAGCTTAGGGGCTAGCGGGAACACAGATACGCAGTATTTT.

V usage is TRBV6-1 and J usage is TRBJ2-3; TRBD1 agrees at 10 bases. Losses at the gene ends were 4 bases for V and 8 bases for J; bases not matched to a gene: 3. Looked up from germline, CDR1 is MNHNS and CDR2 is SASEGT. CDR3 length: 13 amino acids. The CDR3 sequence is CASSGQGAATQYF. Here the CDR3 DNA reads TGTGCCAGCAGTGGACAGGGGGCAGCTACGCAGTATTTT.

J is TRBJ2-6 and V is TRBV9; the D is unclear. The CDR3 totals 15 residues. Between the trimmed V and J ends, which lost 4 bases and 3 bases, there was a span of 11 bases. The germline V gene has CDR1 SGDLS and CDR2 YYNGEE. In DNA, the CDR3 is TGTGCCAGCAGCCAAAGCCCACATGGGGCCAACGTCCTGACTTTC. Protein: CASSQSPHGANVLTF.

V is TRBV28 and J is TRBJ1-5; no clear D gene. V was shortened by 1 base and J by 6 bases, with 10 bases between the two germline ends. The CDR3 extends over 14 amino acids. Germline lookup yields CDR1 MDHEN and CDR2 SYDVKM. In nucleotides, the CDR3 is TGTGCCAGCAGTTTATCTAGGGTGTCTCAGCCCCAGCATTTT. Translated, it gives CASSLSRVSQPQHF.

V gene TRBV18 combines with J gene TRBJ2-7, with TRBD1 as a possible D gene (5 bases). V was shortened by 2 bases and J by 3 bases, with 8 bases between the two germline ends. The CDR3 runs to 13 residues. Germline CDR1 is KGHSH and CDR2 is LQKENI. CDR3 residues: CASSPARDYEQYV. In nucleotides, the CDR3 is TGTGCCAGCTCACCAGCCAGGGACTACGAGCAGTACGTC.

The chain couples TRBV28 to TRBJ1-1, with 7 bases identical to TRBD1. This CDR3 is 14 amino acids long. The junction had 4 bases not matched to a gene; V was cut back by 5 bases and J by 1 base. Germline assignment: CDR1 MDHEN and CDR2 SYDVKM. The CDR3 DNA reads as TGTGCCAGCAGTGGGGGGACAGAGAACACTGAAGCTTTCTTT. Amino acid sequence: CASSGGTENTEAFF.

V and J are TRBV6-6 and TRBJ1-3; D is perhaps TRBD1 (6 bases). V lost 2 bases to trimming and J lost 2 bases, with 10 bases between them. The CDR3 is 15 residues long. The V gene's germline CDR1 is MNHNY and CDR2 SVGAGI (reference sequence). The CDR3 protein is CASSYQGRPGNTIYF. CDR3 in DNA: TGTGCCAGCAGTTACCAGGGGCGCCCTGGAAACACCATATATTTT.

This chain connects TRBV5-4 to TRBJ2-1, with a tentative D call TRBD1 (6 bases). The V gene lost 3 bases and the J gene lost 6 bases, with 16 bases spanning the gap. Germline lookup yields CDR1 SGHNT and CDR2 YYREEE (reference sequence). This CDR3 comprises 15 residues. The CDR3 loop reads CASSSGHITGNEQFF. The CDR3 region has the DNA TGTGCCAGCAGCTCGGGACATATTACAGGCAATGAGCAGTTCTTC.

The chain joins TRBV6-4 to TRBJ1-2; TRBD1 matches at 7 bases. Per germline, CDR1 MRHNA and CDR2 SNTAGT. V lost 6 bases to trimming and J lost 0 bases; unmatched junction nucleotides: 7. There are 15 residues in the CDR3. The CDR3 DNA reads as TGTGCCAGCAGGGGATGGGACAGACCTAACTATGGCTACACCTTC. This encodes CASRGWDRPNYGYTF.

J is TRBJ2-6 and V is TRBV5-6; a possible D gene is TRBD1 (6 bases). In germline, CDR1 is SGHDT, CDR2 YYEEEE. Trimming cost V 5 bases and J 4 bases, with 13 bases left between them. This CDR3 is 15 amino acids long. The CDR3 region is CASRETGVGANVLTF. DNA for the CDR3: TGTGCCAGCAGGGAGACAGGTGTGGGGGCCAACGTCCTGACTTTC.

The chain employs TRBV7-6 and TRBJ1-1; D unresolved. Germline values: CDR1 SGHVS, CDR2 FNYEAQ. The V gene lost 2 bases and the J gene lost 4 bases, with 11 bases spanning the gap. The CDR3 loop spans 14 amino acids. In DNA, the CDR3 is TGTGCCAGCAGCTTACAGGAGGTGGGCACTGAAGCTTTCTTT. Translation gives CASSLQEVGTEAFF.

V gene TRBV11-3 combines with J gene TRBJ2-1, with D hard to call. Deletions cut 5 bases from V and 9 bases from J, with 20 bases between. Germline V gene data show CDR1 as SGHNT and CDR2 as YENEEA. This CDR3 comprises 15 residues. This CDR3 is CASSLGGAAYAEQFF. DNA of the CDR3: TGTGCCAGCAGCCTCGGTGGCGCCGCCTACGCTGAGCAGTTCTTC. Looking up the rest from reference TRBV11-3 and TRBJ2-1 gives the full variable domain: EAGVVQSPRYKIIEKKQPVAFWCNPISGHNTLYWYLQNLGQGPELLIRYENEEAVDDSQLPKDRFSAERLKGVDSTLKIQPAELGDSAVYLCASSLGGAAYAEQFFGPGTRLTVL.

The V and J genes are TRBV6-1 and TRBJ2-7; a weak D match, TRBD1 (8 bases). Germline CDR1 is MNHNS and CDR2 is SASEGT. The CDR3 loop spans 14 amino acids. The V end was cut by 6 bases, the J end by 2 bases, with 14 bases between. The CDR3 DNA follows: TGTGCCAGCAGGAGCGGGACAGGAGCCTACGAGCAGTACTTC. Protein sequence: CASRSGTGAYEQYF.

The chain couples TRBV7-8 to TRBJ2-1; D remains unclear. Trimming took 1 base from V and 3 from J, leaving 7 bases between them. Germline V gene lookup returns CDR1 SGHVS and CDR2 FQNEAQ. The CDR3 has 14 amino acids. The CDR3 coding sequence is TGTGCCAGCAGCTTAGGGCAGTACTACAATGAGCAGTTCTTC. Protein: CASSLGQYYNEQFF.

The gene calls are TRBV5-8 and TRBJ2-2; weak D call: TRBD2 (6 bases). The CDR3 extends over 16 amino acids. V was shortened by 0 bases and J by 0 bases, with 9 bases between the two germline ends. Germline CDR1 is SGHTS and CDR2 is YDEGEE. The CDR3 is CASSLGPGANTGELFF. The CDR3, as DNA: TGTGCCAGCAGCTTGGGACCGGGAGCGAACACCGGGGAGCTGTTTTTT.

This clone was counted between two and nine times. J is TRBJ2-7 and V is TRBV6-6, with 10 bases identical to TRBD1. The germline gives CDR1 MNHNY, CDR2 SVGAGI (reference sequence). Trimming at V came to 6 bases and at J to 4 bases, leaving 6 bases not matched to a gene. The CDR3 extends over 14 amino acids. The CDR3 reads CASRQGQGGYEQYV. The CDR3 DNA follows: TGTGCCAGCAGACAAGGACAGGGGGGATACGAGCAGTACGTC.

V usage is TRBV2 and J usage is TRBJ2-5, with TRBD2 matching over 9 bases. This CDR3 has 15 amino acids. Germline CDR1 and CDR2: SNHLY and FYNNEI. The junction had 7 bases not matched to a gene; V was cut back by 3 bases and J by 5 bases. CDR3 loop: CASSDGLAGSETQYF. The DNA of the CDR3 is TGTGCCAGCAGTGATGGTCTAGCGGGGAGTGAGACCCAGTACTTC.

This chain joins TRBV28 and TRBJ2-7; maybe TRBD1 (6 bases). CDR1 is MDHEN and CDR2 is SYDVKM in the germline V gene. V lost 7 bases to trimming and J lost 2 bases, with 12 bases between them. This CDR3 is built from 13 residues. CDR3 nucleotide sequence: TGTGCCAGCAAAACTGGACAGACCTACGAGCAGTACTTC. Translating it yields CASKTGQTYEQYF. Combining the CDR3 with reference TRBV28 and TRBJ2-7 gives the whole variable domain DVKVTQSSRYLVKRTGEKVFLECVQDMDHENMFWYRQDPGLGLRLIYFSYDVKMKEKGDIPEGYSVSREKKERFSLILESASTNQTSMYLCASKTGQTYEQYFGPGTRLTVT.

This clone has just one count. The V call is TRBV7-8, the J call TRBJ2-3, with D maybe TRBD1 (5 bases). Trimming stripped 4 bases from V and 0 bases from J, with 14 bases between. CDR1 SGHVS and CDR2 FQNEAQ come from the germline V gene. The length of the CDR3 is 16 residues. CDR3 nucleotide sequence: TGTGCCAGCAGCTCGAGCAGGGTCCGGAGCACAGATACGCAGTATTTT. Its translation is CASSSSRVRSTDTQYF.

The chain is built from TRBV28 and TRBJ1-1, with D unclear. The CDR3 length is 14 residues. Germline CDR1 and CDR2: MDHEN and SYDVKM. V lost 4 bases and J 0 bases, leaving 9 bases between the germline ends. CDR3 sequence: CASSSPSMNTEAFF. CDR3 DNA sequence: TGTGCCAGCAGTTCCCCATCCATGAACACTGAAGCTTTCTTT. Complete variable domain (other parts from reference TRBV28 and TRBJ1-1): DVKVTQSSRYLVKRTGEKVFLECVQDMDHENMFWYRQDPGLGLRLIYFSYDVKMKEKGDIPEGYSVSREKKERFSLILESASTNQTSMYLCASSSPSMNTEAFFGQGTRLTVV.

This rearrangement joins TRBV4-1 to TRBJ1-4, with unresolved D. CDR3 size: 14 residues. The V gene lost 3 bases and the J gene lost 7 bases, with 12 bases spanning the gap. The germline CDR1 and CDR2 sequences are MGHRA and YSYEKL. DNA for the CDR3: TGCGCCAGCAGCCAGACCTCTCCAGGTGAAAAACTGTTTTTT. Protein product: CASSQTSPGEKLFF.

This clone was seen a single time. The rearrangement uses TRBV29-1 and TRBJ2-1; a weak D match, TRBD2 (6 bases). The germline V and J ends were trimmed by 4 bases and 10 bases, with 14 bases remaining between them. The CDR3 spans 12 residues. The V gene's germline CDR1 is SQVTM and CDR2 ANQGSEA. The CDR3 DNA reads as TGCAGCGTTGCGATAGCGGAAACCGAGCAGTTCTTC. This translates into CSVAIAETEQFF.

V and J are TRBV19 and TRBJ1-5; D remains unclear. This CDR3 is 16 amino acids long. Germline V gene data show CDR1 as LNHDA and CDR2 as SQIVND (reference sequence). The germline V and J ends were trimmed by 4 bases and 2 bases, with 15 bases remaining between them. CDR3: CASSTRRRQGNQPQHF. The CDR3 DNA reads TGTGCCAGTAGTACGAGACGGAGGCAGGGCAATCAGCCCCAGCATTTT.

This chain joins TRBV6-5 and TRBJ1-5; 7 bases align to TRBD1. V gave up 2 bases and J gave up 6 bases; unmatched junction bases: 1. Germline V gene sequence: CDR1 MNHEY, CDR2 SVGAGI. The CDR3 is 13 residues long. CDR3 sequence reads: CASSYTGVQPQHF. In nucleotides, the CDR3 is TGTGCCAGCAGTTACACAGGGGTTCAGCCCCAGCATTTT.